Below are 20 T cell receptor beta chains sequenced from a single sample in a study of OX40 agonist ivuxolimab in advanced cancers. The protocol was immunoSEQ multiplex PCR, while the TCRdb copy is restricted to in-frame clones and leaves out a portion. The sample holds just under 60,000 clones, about nine tenths seen once. The sequencing here drew on CD4+ or CD8+ T cells sorted from blood, taken in a trial of the OX40 agonist ivuxolimab. The receptors were sampled from an adult with an advanced solid tumor such as melanoma, head and neck, liver or kidney cancer.

The chain recombines TRBV10-3 with TRBJ2-1; 10 nucleotides align to TRBD2. Germline V gene data show CDR1 as ENHRY and CDR2 as SYGVKD. This CDR3 comprises 19 residues. Trimming took 2 bases from V and 3 from J; bases not matched to a gene: 13. Here the CDR3 DNA reads TGTGCCATCAGTGAGGTTGGCCTAGCGGGAGCCTGGGTCTACAATGAGCAGTTCTTC. It specifies CAISEVGLAGAWVYNEQFF.

This clone was observed once. CDR3 loop: CASSRGPGPAETQYF. Written as DNA, the CDR3 is TGCGCCAGCAGCCGCGGTCCGGGCCCCGCAGAGACCCAGTACTTC. The V call is TRBV5-1, the J call TRBJ2-5; D is undetermined. The CDR3 runs 15 residues. CDR1 is SGHRS and CDR2 is YFSETQ in the germline V gene. V lost 4 bases and J lost 4, with 17 bases in between.

The genes are TRBV6-4 and TRBJ1-5; D is undetermined. The length of the CDR3 is 12 residues. Germline CDR1 is MRHNA and CDR2 is SNTAGT. The V gene lost 9 bases and the J gene lost 4 bases, with 10 bases spanning the gap. Here the CDR3 reads CARSTGNQPQHF. CDR3 nucleotide sequence: TGTGCCAGATCAACGGGAAATCAGCCCCAGCATTTT.

The chain carries TRBV2 and TRBJ2-1, with D unclear. This CDR3 region has 16 residues. The germline CDR1 and CDR2 sequences are SNHLY and FYNNEI. The V gene lost 4 bases and the J gene lost 3 bases, with 16 bases spanning the gap. CDR3: CASSARPGEIYNEQFF. For the CDR3, the DNA is TGTGCCAGCAGTGCCCGTCCAGGTGAGATCTACAATGAGCAGTTCTTC.

The CDR3 is CASSLQGMAYGYTF. CDR3 nucleotide sequence: TGTGCCAGTAGTCTTCAGGGGATGGCCTATGGCTACACCTTC. The chain carries TRBV19 and TRBJ1-2; TRBD1 might be the D (6 bases). The CDR3 totals 14 residues. From germline, CDR1 is LNHDA and CDR2 SQIVND (reference sequence). V gave up 5 bases and J gave up 4 bases, with 14 bases separating them.

CDR3 nucleotides: TGTGCCAGCAGCCCAGCAGGGCTAGCGGGAGGGGGGGAGACCCAGTACTTC. Protein: CASSPAGLAGGGETQYF. This sequence joins TRBV7-9 and TRBJ2-5; 12 bases are shared with TRBD2. CDR1 SEHNR and CDR2 FQNEAQ come from the germline V gene (reference sequence). The CDR3 loop spans 17 amino acids. J was trimmed by 5 bases and V by 5 bases; bases with no gene match: 12. Full variable domain (missing parts from reference TRBV7-9 and TRBJ2-5): DTGVSQNPRHKITKRGQNVTFRCDPISEHNRLYWYRQTLGQGPEFLTYFQNEAQLEKSRLLSDRFSAERPKGSFSTLEIQRTEQGDSAMYLCASSPAGLAGGGETQYFGPGTRLLVL.

This clone came up a few times. This sequence joins TRBV4-3 and TRBJ1-4; no definite D call. Deletions cut 0 bases from V and 0 bases from J, with 14 bases between. This CDR3 contains 18 residues. In germline, CDR1 is LGHNA, CDR2 YSLEER. CDR3 coding DNA: TGCGCCAGCAGCCAAGATCAGGACGACCTTTCAACTAATGAAAAACTGTTTTTT. It is translated as CASSQDQDDLSTNEKLFF.

V gene TRBV7-3 combines with J gene TRBJ2-3, with 8 bases lining up with TRBD2. V lost 5 bases, J lost 4 bases, and 8 bases stayed unmatched. The CDR3 covers 15 residues. Germline-derived CDR1 and CDR2 are SGHTA and FQGTGA. CDR3 in DNA: TGTGCCAGCAGCGCCAGCGGGAGCAAAGCAGATACGCAGTATTTT. It yields the protein CASSASGSKADTQYF.

This rearrangement joins TRBV10-3 to TRBJ2-7; D is possibly TRBD1 (6 bases). V lost 0 bases and J lost 3, with 15 bases in between. Germline V gene sequence: CDR1 ENHRY, CDR2 SYGVKD. This CDR3 region has 16 residues. The DNA for the CDR3 is TGTGCCATCAGTGAGTCTGGGGATAGGGGACACTACGAGCAGTACTTC. Translated, it gives CAISESGDRGHYEQYF.

This clone was observed once. The chain uses TRBV7-6 and TRBJ2-1, with 9 nucleotides matching TRBD2. The CDR3 is 14 amino acids. Germline-derived CDR1 and CDR2 are SGHVS and FNYEAQ. Germline trimming cut 5 bases from V and 7 bases from J; bases unmatched to any gene: 6. This chain's CDR3 is CASSAIAGVNEQFF. In nucleotides, the CDR3 is TGTGCCAGCAGCGCGATAGCGGGAGTTAATGAGCAGTTCTTC.

The V gene is TRBV4-3, the J gene TRBJ2-4; D is ambiguous. Germline V gives CDR1 LGHNA, CDR2 YSLEER. V was pared by 5 bases and J by 1 base, with 18 bases between. This CDR3 comprises 17 residues. This CDR3 reads CASSWGLVVGAKNIQYF. The DNA of the CDR3 is TGCGCCAGCAGCTGGGGATTGGTAGTTGGTGCCAAAAACATTCAGTACTTC.

This clone is a singleton in its sample. This chain joins TRBV7-8 and TRBJ2-3; D is undetermined. Germline CDR1 and CDR2: SGHVS and FQNEAQ. V gave up 3 bases and J gave up 5 bases, with 9 bases separating them. CDR3 length: 13 residues. The CDR3 spells CASSFLTGDTQYF. CDR3 sequence (DNA): TGTGCCAGCAGCTTCCTCACGGGAGATACGCAGTATTTT.

The CDR3 nucleotides are TGTGCCAGCAGCACTAGCGGGAGCCCCACAGGGTACAATGAGCAGTTCTTC. Protein product: CASSTSGSPTGYNEQFF. This chain joins TRBV7-9 and TRBJ2-1; 11 positions agree with TRBD2. This CDR3 region has 17 residues. Germline-derived CDR1 and CDR2 are SEHNR and FQNEAQ (reference sequence). The trim removed 5 bases at V and 4 bases at J, leaving 10 bases unmatched.

This chain links TRBV4-1 with TRBJ1-4; D not certain. Trimming shortened V by 0 bases and J by 4 bases, and 9 bases separated the two germline ends. CDR1 MGHRA and CDR2 YSYEKL come from the germline V gene. The CDR3 covers 15 residues. CDR3: CASSQELQINEKLFF. The CDR3 DNA follows: TGCGCCAGCAGCCAAGAACTACAGATTAATGAAAAACTGTTTTTT.

The chain combines TRBV5-1 with TRBJ2-1, with a possible D match to TRBD2 (5 bases). This CDR3 has 18 residues. The V and J ends lost 1 base and 4 bases respectively, with 21 bases between them. Germline values: CDR1 SGHRS, CDR2 YFSETQ. CDR3 loop: CASSLRELDGEVYNEQFF. CDR3 DNA sequence: TGCGCCAGCAGCTTGCGGGAACTGGACGGTGAGGTTTACAATGAGCAGTTCTTC.

The chain couples TRBV27 to TRBJ2-1; no clear D gene. Germline V CDR1 and CDR2: MNHEY, SMNVEV (reference sequence). This CDR3 spans 12 amino acids. V was shortened by 3 bases and J by 7 bases, with 7 bases between the two germline ends. CDR3 DNA sequence: TGTGCCAGCAGTTTTCTGGGGAATGAGCAGTTCTTC. Translated: CASSFLGNEQFF.

The rearrangement uses TRBV7-9 and TRBJ1-1; D gene ambiguous. The CDR3 runs to 11 residues. V lost 8 bases and J 4 bases, leaving 8 bases between the germline ends. Germline values: CDR1 SEHNR, CDR2 FQNEAQ (reference sequence). In nucleotides, the CDR3 is TGTGCCAGCCTCGGTCCCACTGAAGCTTTCTTT. The encoded protein is CASLGPTEAFF.

The rearrangement joins TRBV28 to TRBJ2-4; TRBD2 aligns across 10 bases. V shed 2 bases, J shed 7 bases, and the junction held 5 bases outside the gene matches. The CDR3 totals 15 residues. CDR1 is MDHEN and CDR2 is SYDVKM in the germline V gene. CDR3 sequence: CASSLTSGIWNIQYF. The CDR3 bases are TGTGCCAGCAGTTTAACTAGCGGGATTTGGAACATTCAGTACTTC.

This chain uses TRBV5-4 with TRBJ2-1; 11 bases fit TRBD2. This CDR3 comprises 17 residues. V dropped 4 bases and J dropped 8; count of bases not matched to a gene: 14. Germline values: CDR1 SGHNT, CDR2 YYREEE (reference sequence). This CDR3 is CASSGGLAGATLDEQFF. In DNA form, the CDR3 reads TGTGCCAGCAGCGGTGGACTAGCGGGCGCAACTTTGGATGAGCAGTTCTTC.

This sequence joins TRBV19 and TRBJ2-7; weak D call: TRBD1 (6 bases). The V and J ends lost 3 bases and 0 bases respectively, with 9 bases between them. The CDR3 loop spans 14 amino acids. Germline CDR1 and CDR2: LNHDA and SQIVND (reference sequence). CDR3 bases: TGTGCCAGTAGTATTGACAGGAGCTCCTACGAGCAGTACTTC. Translated: CASSIDRSSYEQYF.